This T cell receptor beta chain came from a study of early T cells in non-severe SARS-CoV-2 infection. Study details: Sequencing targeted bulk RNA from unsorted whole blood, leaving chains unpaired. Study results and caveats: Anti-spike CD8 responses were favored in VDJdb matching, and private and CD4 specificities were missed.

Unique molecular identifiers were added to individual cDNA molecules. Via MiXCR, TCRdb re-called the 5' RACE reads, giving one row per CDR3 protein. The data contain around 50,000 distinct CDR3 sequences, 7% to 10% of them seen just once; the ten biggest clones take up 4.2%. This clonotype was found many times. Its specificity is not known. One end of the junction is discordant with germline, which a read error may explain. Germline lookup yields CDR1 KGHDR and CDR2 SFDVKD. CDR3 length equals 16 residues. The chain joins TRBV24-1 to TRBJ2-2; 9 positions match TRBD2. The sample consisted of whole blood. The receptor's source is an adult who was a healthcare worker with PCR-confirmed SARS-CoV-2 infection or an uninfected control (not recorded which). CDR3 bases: TGTGCCACCAGTGATTCTTTAGCGGGAGACACCGGGGAACTGTTTTTT. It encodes CATSDSLAGDTGELFF.